This T cell receptor (beta chain) is drawn from a study of cytomegalovirus exposure and HLA in healthy donors. Clones were read by immunoSEQ multiplex PCR, and TCRdb kept only the in-frame ones, dropping some. Of more than 150,000 clones in the sample, approximately 90% are singletons; the top ten hold about 2.7%. Study results and limitations: There were some public TCRs occurring in many donors, but most TCR sequences were rare. The finding came from a later analysis; first-cohort TCR clusters tended to co-occur in the roughly 120 validation repertoires.

The V gene's germline CDR1 is SGHTA and CDR2 FQGNSA. V gave up 1 base and J gave up 3 bases; unmatched junction bases: 2. The CDR3 runs to 15 residues. Turning to this clone: What it binds is not known.

Sample: PBMCs. This chain links TRBV7-2 with TRBJ1-4; 7 nucleotides line up with TRBD1. This sequence originates from a man aged 18-30 years in good health and CMV-seronegative. The CDR3 loop is CASSLVGTANEKLFF. DNA of the CDR3: TGTGCCAGCAGCTTAGTCGGGACAGCTAATGAAAAACTGTTTTTT.